This is a list of T cell receptor beta chains from one sample in a study of metastatic and nonmetastatic thyroid tumors. TCRdb re-analyzed the PCR reads using MiXCR. Of 8,500 to 13,000 clones in the sample, around 10% are singletons; the top ten hold around 12%. Sequencing used blood. These receptors all stem from a female donor with papillary thyroid cancer or a benign thyroid nodule (not recorded which). Some clones in this sample may be carry-over from other donors' samples. Each CDR3 is given with its conserved first and last residue. A D gene is named only where the DNA matches it firmly. Some rows have no size entry. The others give once, few or many, or a class for an expanded clone.

CDR3aa	CDR3nt	v_gene	j_gene	d_gene	abundance
CASSLGSSNEQFF	TGCGCCAGCAGCTTGGGATCGAGTAATGAGCAGTTCTTC	TRBV5-1	TRBJ2-1	-	many
CSVDRGYGYTF	TGCAGTGTCGACAGGGGGTATGGCTACACCTTC	TRBV20-1	TRBJ1-2	TRBD1	few
CASSAEQGTGTDTQYF	TGTGCCAGCAGCGCCGAACAGGGGACGGGCACAGATACGCAGTATTTT	TRBV9	TRBJ2-3	TRBD1	many
CASSLGRDSGVTDTQYF	TGTGCCAGCAGCTTAGGCCGGGATAGCGGGGTCACAGATACGCAGTATTTT	TRBV11-1	TRBJ2-3	TRBD2	-
CASSQVAKGGHKHF	TGCGCCAGCAGCCAAGTAGCCAAAGGAGGACACAAGCATTTT	TRBV4-1	TRBJ1-5	-	medium-sized
CSAAPNRRETQYF	TGCAGTGCAGCGCCAAACCGGAGAGAGACCCAGTACTTC	TRBV20-1	TRBJ2-5	-	many
CASSRGGDRGGYTF	TGCGCCAGCAGCAGGGGTGGGGACAGGGGCGGCTACACCTTC	TRBV5-1	TRBJ1-2	TRBD1	medium-sized
CASSLRQGYGYTF	TGTGCCAGCAGTTTAAGGCAGGGCTATGGCTACACCTTC	TRBV28	TRBJ1-2	-	-
CASSPQQEGELFF	TGTGCCAGCTCACCACAGCAGGAAGGGGAGCTGTTTTTT	TRBV18	TRBJ2-2	-	medium-sized
CASSSLQREGRGEQFF	TGTGCCAGCTCGTCACTTCAGCGGGAGGGCCGCGGTGAGCAGTTCTTC	TRBV19	TRBJ2-1	TRBD2	-
CASSPGPYNSPLHF	TGTGCCAGCAGCCCGGGCCCCTATAATTCACCCCTCCACTTT	TRBV6-1	TRBJ1-6	-	medium-sized
CASSLLPGQDEQYF	TGCGCCAGCAGCTTGCTGCCGGGACAGGACGAGCAGTACTTC	TRBV5-1	TRBJ2-7	TRBD1	many
CASSQQGGSEQYF	TGTGCCAGCAGTCAACAGGGTGGGAGCGAGCAGTACTTC	TRBV7-6	TRBJ2-7	-	many
CSASSSGRSTDTQYF	TGCAGTGCTAGTAGTAGCGGGAGAAGCACAGATACGCAGTATTTT	TRBV20-1	TRBJ2-3	TRBD2	many
CASSQGVTGYGYTF	TGCGCCAGCAGCCAAGGGGTGACGGGGTATGGCTACACCTTC	TRBV4-1	TRBJ1-2	-	medium-sized
CASSFTGEYGYTF	TGTGCCAGCAGCTTTACAGGGGAGTATGGCTACACCTTC	TRBV13	TRBJ1-2	TRBD1	medium-sized
CASSLGFYNEQFF	TGTGCCAGCAGCTTAGGCTTCTACAATGAGCAGTTCTTC	TRBV11-2	TRBJ2-1	-	many
CASSPPPRVTKNIQYF	TGTGCCAGTAGCCCCCCCCCCAGGGTCACCAAAAACATTCAGTACTTC	TRBV19	TRBJ2-4	-	-
CASTPGNPYSTDTQYF	TGTGCCAGTACTCCCGGGAACCCCTATAGCACAGATACGCAATATTTT	TRBV19	TRBJ2-3	-	many
CVTSGGLSYEQYF	TGTGTCACCTCCGGGGGTCTCTCCTACGAGCAGTACTTC	TRBV10-3	TRBJ2-7	-	few
CASSQQGSNEQYF	TGTGCCAGCAGCCAACAGGGGAGCAACGAGCAGTACTTC	TRBV3-1	TRBJ2-7	-	many
CASSQGTGGNEQYF	TGCGCCAGCAGCCAAGGTACAGGGGGGAACGAGCAGTACTTC	TRBV4-1	TRBJ2-7	TRBD1	medium-sized
CASSGGAQQKEANYGYTF	TGCGCCAGCAGCGGCGGAGCACAGCAGAAGGAAGCTAACTATGGCTACACCTTC	TRBV5-1	TRBJ1-2	-	medium-sized
CASSQIGLNSVYYEQYF	TGTGCCAGCAGCCAGATTGGTTTGAATAGCGTGTACTACGAGCAGTACTTC	TRBV6-1	TRBJ2-7	-	medium-sized
CSAKRPGTSGSYRNEQFF	TGCAGTGCTAAAAGACCCGGGACTAGCGGGTCCTACCGCAATGAGCAGTTCTTC	TRBV20-1	TRBJ2-1	TRBD2	many
CASSESGRVLLLTRETQYF	TGCGCCAGCAGTGAGTCCGGTAGGGTACTGCTTTTAACGCGTGAGACCCAGTACTTC	TRBV10-2	TRBJ2-5	-	-
CASSLSAGANNEQFF	TGTGCCAGCAGCTTATCAGCTGGAGCCAACAATGAGCAGTTCTTC	TRBV7-6	TRBJ2-1	-	-
CAIQGADEKLFF	TGTGCCATCCAGGGGGCGGATGAAAAACTGTTTTTT	TRBV6-2/TRBV6-3	TRBJ1-4	TRBD1	medium-sized
CSARHGTSYEQYF	TGCAGTGCTAGACATGGGACTTCCTACGAGCAGTACTTC	TRBV20-1	TRBJ2-7	-	many
CASVHMNTEAFF	TGTGCCAGCGTCCATATGAACACTGAAGCTTTCTTT	TRBV2	TRBJ1-1	-	many
CASSFEEWGNTEAFF	TGTGCCAGCAGCTTCGAAGAATGGGGGAACACTGAAGCTTTCTTT	TRBV5-5	TRBJ1-1	-	many
CASSLVWDPYNEQFF	TGTGCCAGCAGCTTAGTTTGGGACCCCTACAATGAGCAGTTCTTC	TRBV7-9	TRBJ2-1	-	many
CASSGPGSRINYEQYF	TGTGCCAGCAGTGGGCCCGGGTCGCGCATAAACTACGAGCAGTACTTC	TRBV2	TRBJ2-7	-	many
CASSLGSQETQYF	TGTGCCAGCAGTTTGGGCAGCCAAGAGACCCAGTACTTC	TRBV12-3/TRBV12-4	TRBJ2-5	-	-
CASSPQGYSNQPQHF	TGTGCCAGCAGCCCCCAGGGATATAGCAATCAGCCCCAGCATTTT	TRBV7-8	TRBJ1-5	-	many
CAISLSRDGYNQFF	TGTGCCATCAGTTTATCCCGGGACGGGTACAATCAGTTCTTC	TRBV27	TRBJ2-1	-	-
CSVGHREQFF	TGCAGCGTCGGCCACAGGGAGCAGTTCTTC	TRBV29-1	TRBJ2-1	-	many
CASTQGDNQPQHF	TGTGCCAGCACACAGGGAGATAATCAGCCCCAGCATTTT	TRBV2	TRBJ1-5	-	many
CASSSGLADEQFF	TGTGCCAGCAGCTCAGGACTAGCAGATGAGCAGTTCTTC	TRBV3-1	TRBJ2-1	TRBD2	many
CASSSPTGGNSPLHF	TGTGCCAGCAGTTCCCCGACAGGGGGTAATTCACCCCTCCACTTT	TRBV28	TRBJ1-6	TRBD1	few
CSAPLRVGYEQYF	TGCAGTGCCCCCCTCAGGGTAGGCTACGAGCAGTACTTC	TRBV20-1	TRBJ2-7	-	many
CASSFPDSKDDEQFF	TGTGCCAGCAGTTTTCCCGACAGTAAGGATGATGAGCAGTTCTTC	TRBV12-3/TRBV12-4	TRBJ2-1	-	medium-sized
CASSFERMNTEAFF	TGTGCCAGCAGCTTTGAGCGGATGAACACTGAAGCTTTCTTT	TRBV5-8	TRBJ1-1	-	many
CASSDPGQTSNYGYTF	TGTGCCAGCAGTGATCCGGGACAGACCTCTAACTATGGCTACACCTTC	TRBV25-1	TRBJ1-2	TRBD1	many
CASSPDRGDYGYTF	TGTGCCAGCAGCCCGGACAGGGGTGACTATGGCTACACCTTC	TRBV5-4	TRBJ1-2	TRBD1	many
CASSLALAFGGNTQYF	TGCGCCAGCAGCTTGGCCCTAGCTTTTGGAGGAAATACGCAGTATTTT	TRBV5-1	TRBJ2-3	-	many
CSARDLFSSGSNEQFF	TGCAGTGCTAGAGATCTTTTTTCTAGCGGGAGCAATGAGCAGTTCTTC	TRBV20-1	TRBJ2-1	TRBD2	-
CATSRDRTSGNTIYF	TGTGCCACCAGCAGAGACCGAACCTCTGGAAACACCATATATTTT	TRBV15	TRBJ1-3	-	-
CATKEVPGTGGKETQYF	TGCGCCACCAAAGAGGTGCCCGGGACAGGGGGCAAGGAGACCCAGTACTTC	TRBV10-2	TRBJ2-5	TRBD1	-
CSARDPIVGDTQYF	TGCAGTGCTAGAGATCCCATCGTCGGGGATACGCAGTATTTT	TRBV20-1	TRBJ2-3	-	many